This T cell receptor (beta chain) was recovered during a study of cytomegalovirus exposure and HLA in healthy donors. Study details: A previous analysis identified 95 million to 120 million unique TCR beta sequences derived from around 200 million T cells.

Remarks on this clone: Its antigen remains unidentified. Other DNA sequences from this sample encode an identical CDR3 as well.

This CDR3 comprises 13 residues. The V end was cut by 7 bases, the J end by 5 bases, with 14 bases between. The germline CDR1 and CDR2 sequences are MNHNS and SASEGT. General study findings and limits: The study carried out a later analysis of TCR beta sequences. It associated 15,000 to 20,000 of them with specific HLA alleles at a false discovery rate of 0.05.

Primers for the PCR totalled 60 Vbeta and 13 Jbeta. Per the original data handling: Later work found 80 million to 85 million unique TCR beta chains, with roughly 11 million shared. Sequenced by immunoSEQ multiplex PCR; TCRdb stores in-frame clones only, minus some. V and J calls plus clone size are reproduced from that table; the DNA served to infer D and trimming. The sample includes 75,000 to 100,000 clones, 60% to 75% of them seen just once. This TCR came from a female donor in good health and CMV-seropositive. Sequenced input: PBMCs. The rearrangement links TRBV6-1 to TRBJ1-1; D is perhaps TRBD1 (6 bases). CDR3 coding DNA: TGTGCCAGCATGATGGGGGCGGATACTGAAGCTTTCTTT. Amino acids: CASMMGADTEAFF.